The present entry profiles one T cell receptor (beta chain) with its context. These data come from a study of blood T cell repertoires in COVID-19. Study overall: Samples of COVID-19 (acute and convalescent) were obtained from the United States, Italy and Spain. T cells, B-cell-depleted T cells, or PBMCs supplied cDNA or gDNA.

Original handling: It was from reference gene primer amplification that nucleated cell counts were estimated. Libraries were prepared by immunoSEQ multiplex PCR; TCRdb keeps only in-frame clonotypes and omits some of them. The V and J calls and clone size are taken from that table; D and trimming were inferred from the DNA. The sample has 95,000 to 150,000 clones; approximately 80% are singletons. The sample was peripheral blood. This clonotype was obtained from a woman aged 70 to 79 with acute or convalescent COVID-19.

The CDR3 DNA is TGTGCCAGCAGCATTACAGGGAACGTAGATACGCAGTATTTT. Translating gives CASSITGNVDTQYF. The V and J genes are TRBV5-6 and TRBJ2-3, with TRBD1 as a possible D gene (6 bases). Germline lookup yields CDR1 SGHDT and CDR2 YYEEEE. CDR3 size: 14 residues. V was trimmed by 4 bases and J by 5 bases, leaving 14 bases between them.